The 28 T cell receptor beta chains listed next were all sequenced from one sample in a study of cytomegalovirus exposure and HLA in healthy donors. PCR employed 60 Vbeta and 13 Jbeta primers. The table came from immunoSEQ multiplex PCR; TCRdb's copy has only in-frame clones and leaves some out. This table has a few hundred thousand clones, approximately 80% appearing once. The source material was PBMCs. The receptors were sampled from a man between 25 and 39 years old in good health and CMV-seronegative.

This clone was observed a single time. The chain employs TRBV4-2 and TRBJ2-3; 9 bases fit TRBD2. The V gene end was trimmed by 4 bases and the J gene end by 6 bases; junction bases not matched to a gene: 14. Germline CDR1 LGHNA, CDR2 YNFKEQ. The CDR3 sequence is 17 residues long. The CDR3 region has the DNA TGTGCCAGCAGCCCAGACGGGACTAGCCGGGCGGGGGATACGCAGTATTTT. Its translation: CASSPDGTSRAGDTQYF.

The CDR3 DNA sequence: TGTGCCAGCAGTTTAGGGGACCATGGACAGAAAAACACCATATATTTT. Translation: CASSLGDHGQKNTIYF. This chain joins TRBV28 and TRBJ1-3, with D tentatively TRBD1 (6 bases). CDR3 length equals 16 residues. Trimming took 2 bases from V and 6 from J, leaving 17 bases between them. From germline, CDR1 is MDHEN and CDR2 SYDVKM.

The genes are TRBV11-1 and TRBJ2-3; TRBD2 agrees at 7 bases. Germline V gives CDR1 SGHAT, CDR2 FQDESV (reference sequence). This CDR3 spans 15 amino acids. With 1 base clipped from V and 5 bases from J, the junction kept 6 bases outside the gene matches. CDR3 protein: CASSLGGGGLDTQYF. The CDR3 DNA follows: TGTGCCAGCAGCTTAGGTGGGGGGGGTTTAGATACGCAGTATTTT.

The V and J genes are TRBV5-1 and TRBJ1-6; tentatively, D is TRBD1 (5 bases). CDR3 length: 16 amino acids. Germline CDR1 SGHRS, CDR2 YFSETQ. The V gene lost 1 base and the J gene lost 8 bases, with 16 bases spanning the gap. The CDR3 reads CASSLSTLLGDSPLHF. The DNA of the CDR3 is TGCGCCAGCAGCTTGTCAACCCTCTTAGGGGATTCACCCCTCCACTTT.

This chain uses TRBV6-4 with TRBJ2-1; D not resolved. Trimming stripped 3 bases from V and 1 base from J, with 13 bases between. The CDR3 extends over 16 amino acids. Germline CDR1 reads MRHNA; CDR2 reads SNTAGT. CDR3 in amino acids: CASSDRDSRSYNEQFF. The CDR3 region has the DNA TGTGCCAGCAGTGATCGAGACTCAAGGTCCTACAATGAGCAGTTCTTC.

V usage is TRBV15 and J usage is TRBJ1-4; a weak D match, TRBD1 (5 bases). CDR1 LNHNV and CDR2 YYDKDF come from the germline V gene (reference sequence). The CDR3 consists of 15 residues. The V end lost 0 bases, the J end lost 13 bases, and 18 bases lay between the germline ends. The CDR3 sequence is CATSRDSGAPAILFF. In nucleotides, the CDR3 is TGTGCCACCAGCAGAGATAGCGGGGCGCCAGCTATACTGTTTTTT. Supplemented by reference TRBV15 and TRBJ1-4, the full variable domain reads DAMVIQNPRYQVTQFGKPVTLSCSQTLNHNVMYWYQQKSSQAPKLLFHYYDKDFNNEADTPDNFQSRRPNTSFCFLDIRSPGLGDTAMYLCATSRDSGAPAILFFGSGTQLSVL.

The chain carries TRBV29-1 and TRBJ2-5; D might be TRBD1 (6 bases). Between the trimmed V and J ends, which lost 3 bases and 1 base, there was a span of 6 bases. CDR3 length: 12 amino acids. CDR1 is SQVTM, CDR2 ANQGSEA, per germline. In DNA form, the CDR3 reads TGCAGCGTTGACAGGGGCCAAGAGACCCAGTACTTC. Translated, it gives CSVDRGQETQYF.

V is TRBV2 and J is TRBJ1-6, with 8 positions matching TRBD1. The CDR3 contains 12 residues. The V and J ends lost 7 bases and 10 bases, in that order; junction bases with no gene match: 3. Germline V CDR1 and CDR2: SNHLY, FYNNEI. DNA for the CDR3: TGTGCCAGCACCACAGGGGGATCACCCCTCCACTTT. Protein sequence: CASTTGGSPLHF. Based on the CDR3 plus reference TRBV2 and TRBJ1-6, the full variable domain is EPEVTQTPSHQVTQMGQEVILRCVPISNHLYFYWYRQILGQKVEFLVSFYNNEISEKSEIFDDQFSVERPDGSNFTLKIRSTKLEDSAMYFCASTTGGSPLHFGNGTRLTVT.

The CDR3 sequence is CASSYRGSPLHF. The CDR3 DNA follows: TGTGCCAGCAGTTACAGGGGTTCACCCCTCCACTTT. The chain carries TRBV6-5 and TRBJ1-6; perhaps TRBD1 as D (5 bases). The germline V gene encodes CDR1 MNHEY and CDR2 SVGAGI. This CDR3 is 12 amino acids long. Trimming removed 2 bases from V and 9 bases from J, with 5 bases in between.

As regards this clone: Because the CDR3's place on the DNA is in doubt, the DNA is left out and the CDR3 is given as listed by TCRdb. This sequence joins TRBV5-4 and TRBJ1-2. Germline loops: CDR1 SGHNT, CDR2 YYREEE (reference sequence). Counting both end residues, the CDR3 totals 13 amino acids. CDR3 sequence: CASSSSGGYGYTF.

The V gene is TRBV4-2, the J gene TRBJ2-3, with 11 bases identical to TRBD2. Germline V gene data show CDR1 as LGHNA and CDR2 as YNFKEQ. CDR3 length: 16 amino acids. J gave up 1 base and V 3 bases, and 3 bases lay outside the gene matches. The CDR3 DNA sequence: TGTGCCAGCAGCCAGCTGACTAGCGGGGGCACAGATACGCAGTATTTT. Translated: CASSQLTSGGTDTQYF.

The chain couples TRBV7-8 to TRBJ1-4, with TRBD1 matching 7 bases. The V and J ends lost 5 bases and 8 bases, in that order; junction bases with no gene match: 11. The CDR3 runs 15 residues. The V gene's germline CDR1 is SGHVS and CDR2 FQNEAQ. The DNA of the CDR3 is TGTGCCAGCAGCGCACGCAGGGGGAGAGTGGAAAAACTGTTTTTT. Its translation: CASSARRGRVEKLFF.

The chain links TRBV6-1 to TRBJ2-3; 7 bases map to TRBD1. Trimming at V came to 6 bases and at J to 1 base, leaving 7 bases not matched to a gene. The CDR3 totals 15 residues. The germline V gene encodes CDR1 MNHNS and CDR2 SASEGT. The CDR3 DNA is TGTGCCAGCAGCGTCGACAGGGCGCGCACAGATACGCAGTATTTT. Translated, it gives CASSVDRARTDTQYF.

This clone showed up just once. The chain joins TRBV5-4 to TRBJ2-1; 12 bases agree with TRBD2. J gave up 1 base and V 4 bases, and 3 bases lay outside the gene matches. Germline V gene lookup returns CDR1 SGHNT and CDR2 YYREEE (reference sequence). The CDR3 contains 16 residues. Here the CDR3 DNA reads TGTGCCAGCAGCCCTAGCGGGGGGGCGTCCTACAATGAGCAGTTCTTC. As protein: CASSPSGGASYNEQFF.

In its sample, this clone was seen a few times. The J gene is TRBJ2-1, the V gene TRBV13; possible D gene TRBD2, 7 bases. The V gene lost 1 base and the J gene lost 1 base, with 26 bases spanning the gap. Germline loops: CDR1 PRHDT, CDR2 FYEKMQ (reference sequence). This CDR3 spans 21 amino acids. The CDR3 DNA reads TGTGCCAGCAGCTTAGAGGGTTGGGGGGGCGAAGGTGAGAGGTCCTACAATGAGCAGTTCTTC. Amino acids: CASSLEGWGGEGERSYNEQFF.

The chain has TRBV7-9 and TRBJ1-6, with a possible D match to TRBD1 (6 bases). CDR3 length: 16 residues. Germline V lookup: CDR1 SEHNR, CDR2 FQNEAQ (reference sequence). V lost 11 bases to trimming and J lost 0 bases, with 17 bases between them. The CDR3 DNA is TGTGCCTTCCCCACGGACAGCTTCTCCTATAATTCACCCCTCCACTTT. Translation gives CAFPTDSFSYNSPLHF.

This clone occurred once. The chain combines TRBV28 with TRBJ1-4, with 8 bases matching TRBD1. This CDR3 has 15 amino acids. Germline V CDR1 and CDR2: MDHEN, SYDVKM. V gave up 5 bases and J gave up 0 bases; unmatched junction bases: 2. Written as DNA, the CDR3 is TGTGCCAGCAGTGGGACAGGAGCAACTAATGAAAAACTGTTTTTT. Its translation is CASSGTGATNEKLFF.

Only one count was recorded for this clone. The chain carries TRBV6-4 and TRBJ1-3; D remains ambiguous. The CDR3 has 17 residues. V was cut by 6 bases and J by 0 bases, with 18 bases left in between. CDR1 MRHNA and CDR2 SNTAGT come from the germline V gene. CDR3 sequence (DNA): TGTGCCAGCAGGAGAGCATTTTACAGTTCCTCTGGAAACACCATATATTTT. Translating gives CASRRAFYSSSGNTIYF.

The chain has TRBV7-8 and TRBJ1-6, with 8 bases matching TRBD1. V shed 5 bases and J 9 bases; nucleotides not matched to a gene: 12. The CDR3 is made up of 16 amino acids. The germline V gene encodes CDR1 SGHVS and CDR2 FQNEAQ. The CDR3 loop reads CASSPIGQGVVSPLHF. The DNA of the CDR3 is TGTGCCAGCAGCCCCATCGGACAGGGCGTTGTTTCACCCCTCCACTTT.

The CDR3 coding sequence is TGCGCCAGCAGCTGGGTCGCGGGGGGTACCGAGCAGTACTTC. Translation: CASSWVAGGTEQYF. This chain connects TRBV4-3 to TRBJ2-7; TRBD2 matches 8 bases. Trimming took 5 bases from V and 6 from J; bases not matched to a gene: 9. Germline values: CDR1 LGHNA, CDR2 YSLEER. The CDR3 runs to 14 residues.

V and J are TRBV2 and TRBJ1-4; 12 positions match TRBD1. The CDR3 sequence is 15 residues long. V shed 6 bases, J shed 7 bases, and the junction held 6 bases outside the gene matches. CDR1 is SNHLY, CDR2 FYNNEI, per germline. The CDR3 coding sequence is TGTGCCAGCAGCCGGGACAGGGGGCGAATTGAAAAACTGTTTTTT. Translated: CASSRDRGRIEKLFF.

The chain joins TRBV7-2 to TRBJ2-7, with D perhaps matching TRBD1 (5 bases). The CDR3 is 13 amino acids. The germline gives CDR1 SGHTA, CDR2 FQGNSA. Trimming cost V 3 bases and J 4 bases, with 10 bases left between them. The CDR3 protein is CASSFFRDYEQYF. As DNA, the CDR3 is TGTGCCAGCAGCTTTTTCAGGGATTACGAGCAGTACTTC.

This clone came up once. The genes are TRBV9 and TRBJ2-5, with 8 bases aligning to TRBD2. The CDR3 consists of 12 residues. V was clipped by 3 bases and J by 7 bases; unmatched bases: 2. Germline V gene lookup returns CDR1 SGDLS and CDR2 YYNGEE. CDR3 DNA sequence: TGTGCCAGCAGCGCCCGGGGGGGGACCCAGTACTTC. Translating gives CASSARGGTQYF.

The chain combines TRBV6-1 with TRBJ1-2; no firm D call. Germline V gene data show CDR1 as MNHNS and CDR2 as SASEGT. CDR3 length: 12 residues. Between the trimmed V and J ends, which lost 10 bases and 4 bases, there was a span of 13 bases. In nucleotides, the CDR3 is TGTGCCACTGGCGGCATCCTCTATGGCTACACCTTC. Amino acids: CATGGILYGYTF.

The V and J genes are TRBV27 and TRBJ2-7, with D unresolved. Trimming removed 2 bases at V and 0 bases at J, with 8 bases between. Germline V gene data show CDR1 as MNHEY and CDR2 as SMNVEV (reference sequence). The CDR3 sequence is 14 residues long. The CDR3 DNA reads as TGTGCCAGCAGTTTAGGAGCTATCTCCTACGAGCAGTACTTC. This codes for CASSLGAISYEQYF.

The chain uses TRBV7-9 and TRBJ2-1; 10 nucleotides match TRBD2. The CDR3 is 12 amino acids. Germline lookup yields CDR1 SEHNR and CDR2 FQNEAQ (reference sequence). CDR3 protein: CASGGEHNEQFF. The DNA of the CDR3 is TGTGCGAGCGGGGGGGAACACAATGAGCAGTTCTTC.

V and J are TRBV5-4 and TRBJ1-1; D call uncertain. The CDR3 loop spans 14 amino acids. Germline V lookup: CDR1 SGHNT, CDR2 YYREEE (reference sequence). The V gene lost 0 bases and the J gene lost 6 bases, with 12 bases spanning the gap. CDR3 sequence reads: CASSLEGREAEAFF. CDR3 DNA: TGTGCCAGCAGCTTGGAAGGGAGAGAAGCTGAAGCTTTCTTT.

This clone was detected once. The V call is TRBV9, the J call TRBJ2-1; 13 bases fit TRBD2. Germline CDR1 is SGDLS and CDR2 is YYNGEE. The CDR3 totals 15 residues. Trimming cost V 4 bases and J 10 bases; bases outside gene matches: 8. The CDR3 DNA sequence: TGTGCCAGCAGCCCCGGGACTAGCGGGGCTGGAGAGCAGTTCTTC. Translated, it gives CASSPGTSGAGEQFF.